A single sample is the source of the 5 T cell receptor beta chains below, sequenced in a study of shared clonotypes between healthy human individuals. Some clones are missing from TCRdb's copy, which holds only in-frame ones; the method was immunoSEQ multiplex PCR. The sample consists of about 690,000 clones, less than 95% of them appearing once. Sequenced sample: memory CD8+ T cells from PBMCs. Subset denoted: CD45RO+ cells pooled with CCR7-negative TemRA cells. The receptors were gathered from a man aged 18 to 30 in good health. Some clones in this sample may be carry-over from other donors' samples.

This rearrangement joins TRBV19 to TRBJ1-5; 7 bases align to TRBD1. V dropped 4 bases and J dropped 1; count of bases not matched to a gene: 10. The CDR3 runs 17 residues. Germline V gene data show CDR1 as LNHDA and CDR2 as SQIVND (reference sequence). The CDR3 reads CASSNTRDRASNQPQHF. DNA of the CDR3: TGTGCCAGTAGTAATACCCGTGACAGGGCAAGCAATCAGCCCCAGCATTTT.

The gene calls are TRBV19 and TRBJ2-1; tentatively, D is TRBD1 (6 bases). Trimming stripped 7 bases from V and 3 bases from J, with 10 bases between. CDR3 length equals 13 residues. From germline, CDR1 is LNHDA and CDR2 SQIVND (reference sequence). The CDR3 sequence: CASTGVGYNEQFF. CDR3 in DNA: TGTGCCAGTACAGGGGTGGGCTACAATGAGCAGTTCTTC.

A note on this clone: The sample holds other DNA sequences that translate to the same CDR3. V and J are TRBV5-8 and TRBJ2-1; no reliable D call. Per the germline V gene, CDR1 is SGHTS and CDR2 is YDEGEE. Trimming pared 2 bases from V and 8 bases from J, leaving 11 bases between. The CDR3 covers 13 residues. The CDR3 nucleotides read TGTGCCAGCAGCTTTTCTGGAAGGGATGAGCAGTTCTTC. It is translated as CASSFSGRDEQFF.

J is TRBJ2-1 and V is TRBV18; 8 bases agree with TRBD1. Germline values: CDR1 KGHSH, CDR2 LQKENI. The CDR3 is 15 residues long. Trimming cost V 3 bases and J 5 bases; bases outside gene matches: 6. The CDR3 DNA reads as TGTGCCAGCTCACCGCCGGGACAGGTAAACAATGAGCAGTTCTTC. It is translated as CASSPPGQVNNEQFF. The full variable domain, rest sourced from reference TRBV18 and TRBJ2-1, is NAGVMQNPRHLVRRRGQEARLRCSPMKGHSHVYWYRQLPEEGLKFMVYLQKENIIDESGMPKERFSAEFPKEGPSILRIQQVVRGDSAAYFCASSPPGQVNNEQFFGPGTRLTVL.

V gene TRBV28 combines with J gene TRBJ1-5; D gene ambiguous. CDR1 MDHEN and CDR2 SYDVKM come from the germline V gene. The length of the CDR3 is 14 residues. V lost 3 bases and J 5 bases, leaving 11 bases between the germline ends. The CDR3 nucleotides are TGTGCCAGCAGTTTCATGGCGGGAGATCAGCCCCAGCATTTT. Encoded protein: CASSFMAGDQPQHF.